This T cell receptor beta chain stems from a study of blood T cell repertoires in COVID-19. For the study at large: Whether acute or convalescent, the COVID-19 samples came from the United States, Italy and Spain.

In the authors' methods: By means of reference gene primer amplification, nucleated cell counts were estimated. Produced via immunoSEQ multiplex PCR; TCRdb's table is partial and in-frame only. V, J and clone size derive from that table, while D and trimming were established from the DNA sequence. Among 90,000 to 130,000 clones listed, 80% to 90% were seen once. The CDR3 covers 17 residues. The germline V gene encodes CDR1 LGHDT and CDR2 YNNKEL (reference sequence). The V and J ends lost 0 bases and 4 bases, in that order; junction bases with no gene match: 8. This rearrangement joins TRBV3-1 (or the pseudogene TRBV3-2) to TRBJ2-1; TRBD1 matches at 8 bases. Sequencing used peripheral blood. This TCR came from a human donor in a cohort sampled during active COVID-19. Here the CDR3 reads CASSQDSGDRGYNEQFF. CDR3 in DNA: TGTGCCAGCAGCCAAGATTCGGGAGACAGGGGATACAATGAGCAGTTCTTC.